The 29 T cell receptor beta chains listed next were all sequenced from one sample in a study of technical replicates of blood from a handful of donors. The table came from immunoSEQ multiplex PCR; TCRdb's copy has only in-frame clones and leaves some out. This repertoire shows tens of thousands of clones, roughly 92% found once; its top ten account for about 0.35%. The sample comprised T cells isolated from PBMCs. Receptors were obtained from a human donor in good health.

This rearrangement joins TRBV19 to TRBJ2-3, with TRBD2 matching over 14 bases. CDR1 is LNHDA, CDR2 SQIVND, per germline (reference sequence). The CDR3 runs 19 residues. V lost 5 bases, J lost 0 bases, and 10 bases stayed unmatched. CDR3 amino acids: CASSRRGTSGSSSTDTQYF. The CDR3 DNA sequence: TGTGCCAGTAGTCGGAGGGGGACTAGCGGGAGTTCTAGCACAGATACGCAGTATTTT.

The genes are TRBV11-2 and TRBJ2-7; a weak D match, TRBD2 (6 bases). This CDR3 has 13 residues. The V end was cut by 5 bases, the J end by 7 bases, with 15 bases between. The germline CDR1 and CDR2 sequences are SGHAT and FQNNGV. The chain's CDR3 is CASSTQEAGEQYF. CDR3 sequence (DNA): TGTGCCAGCAGCACTCAGGAGGCGGGAGAGCAGTACTTC.

The gene calls are TRBV10-1 and TRBJ2-1, with no clear D. Trimming removed 2 bases at V and 6 bases at J, with 14 bases between. Germline V gene data show CDR1 as WNHNN and CDR2 as SYGVQD (reference sequence). This CDR3 spans 15 amino acids. The CDR3 loop reads CASSERLTVFNEQFF. Here the CDR3 DNA reads TGCGCCAGCAGTGAGCGGCTTACAGTATTCAATGAGCAGTTCTTC.

CDR3 in DNA: TGTGCCAGCAGCTTTGGCAGGGCTTACAATGAGCAGTTCTTC. As protein: CASSFGRAYNEQFF. This chain connects TRBV5-6 to TRBJ2-1; D might be TRBD1 (5 bases). Trimming removed 2 bases from V and 4 bases from J, with 10 bases in between. The CDR3 has 14 residues. Per the germline V gene, CDR1 is SGHDT and CDR2 is YYEEEE.

On this clone: Distinct nucleotide sequences in the sample also encode this CDR3. This chain links TRBV19 with TRBJ1-1; unclear D gene. Germline values: CDR1 LNHDA, CDR2 SQIVND (reference sequence). The CDR3 spans 14 residues. V was cut by 3 bases and J by 0 bases, with 8 bases left in between. The CDR3 bases are TGTGCCAGTAGTATTGGACTCCTGAACACTGAAGCTTTCTTT. Translating it yields CASSIGLLNTEAFF.

This chain joins TRBV11-2 and TRBJ1-1; D is unresolved. The CDR3 totals 13 residues. Germline CDR1 SGHAT, CDR2 FQNNGV. Trimming removed 7 bases at V and 2 bases at J, with 11 bases between. CDR3 DNA: TGTGCCAGCACAAGGACTTCCAACACTGAAGCTTTCTTT. Its translation is CASTRTSNTEAFF. Using reference TRBV11-2 and TRBJ1-1 for the parts outside the CDR3, the full variable domain is EAGVAQSPRYKIIEKRQSVAFWCNPISGHATLYWYQQILGQGPKLLIQFQNNGVVDDSQLPKDRFSAERLKGVDSTLKIQPAKLEDSAVYLCASTRTSNTEAFFGQGTRLTVV.

The gene calls are TRBV2 and TRBJ1-3, with a weak D call TRBD1 (5 bases). Germline V lookup: CDR1 SNHLY, CDR2 FYNNEI. V was shortened by 6 bases and J by 5 bases, with 23 bases between the two germline ends. The CDR3 has 17 residues. In DNA, the CDR3 is TGTGCCAGCAGAGACAGCGCCACTTCACCTAAGAGAAACACCATATATTTT. This translates into CASRDSATSPKRNTIYF. The variable domain in full, with the rest retrieved from reference TRBV2 and TRBJ1-3, is EPEVTQTPSHQVTQMGQEVILRCVPISNHLYFYWYRQILGQKVEFLVSFYNNEISEKSEIFDDQFSVERPDGSNFTLKIRSTKLEDSAMYFCASRDSATSPKRNTIYFGEGSWLTVV.

J is TRBJ2-7 and V is TRBV20-1; TRBD1 might be the D (5 bases). CDR3 length: 11 amino acids. Germline CDR1 reads DFQATT; CDR2 reads SNEGSKA (reference sequence). Trimming shortened V by 1 base and J by 4 bases, and 5 bases separated the two germline ends. The DNA of the CDR3 is TGCAGTGCTAGAGCAGGGTACGAGCAGTACTTC. Amino acids: CSARAGYEQYF.

The gene calls are TRBV28 and TRBJ1-1; D is unresolved. Trimming took 5 bases from V and 1 from J, leaving 5 bases between them. Germline V gives CDR1 MDHEN, CDR2 SYDVKM. This CDR3 contains 12 residues. In DNA, the CDR3 is TGTGCCAGCAGTGAGGGGAACACTGAAGCTTTCTTT. Residues: CASSEGNTEAFF.

The chain uses TRBV6-4 and TRBJ1-3, with TRBD1 identical over 9 bases. The CDR3 contains 14 residues. Germline CDR1 MRHNA, CDR2 SNTAGT. V was clipped by 10 bases and J by 2 bases; unmatched bases: 6. The CDR3: CAIPGQGAGNTIYF. In nucleotides, the CDR3 is TGTGCCATTCCGGGACAGGGAGCTGGAAACACCATATATTTT.

This clone appeared once. This chain links TRBV6-1 with TRBJ1-2; 7 bases match TRBD1. Germline trimming cut 6 bases from V and 8 bases from J; bases unmatched to any gene: 9. Germline-derived CDR1 and CDR2 are MNHNS and SASEGT. This CDR3 has 13 residues. Here the CDR3 reads CASRADRVEGYTF. CDR3 in DNA: TGTGCCAGCAGGGCCGACAGGGTAGAAGGCTACACCTTC.

This chain connects TRBV6-1 to TRBJ2-7; TRBD2 aligns across 9 bases. This CDR3 is built from 17 residues. V lost 0 bases and J lost 1; bases outside the gene matches: 7. Per germline, CDR1 MNHNS and CDR2 SASEGT. This CDR3 is CASSEARSSGRSYEQYF. The CDR3, as DNA: TGTGCCAGCAGTGAAGCGAGGTCCAGCGGGAGGTCCTACGAGCAGTACTTC.

This clone was counted only a few times. This rearrangement joins TRBV4-2 to TRBJ1-1; tentative D call: TRBD1 (5 bases). The CDR3 is 18 amino acids. V was cut by 4 bases and J by 0 bases, with 21 bases left in between. Germline V gene sequence: CDR1 LGHNA, CDR2 YNFKEQ. The CDR3 nucleotides are TGTGCCAGCAGCCGCTCGGTCCCGGACGGACACATGAACACTGAAGCTTTCTTT. Translation: CASSRSVPDGHMNTEAFF.

The chain is built from TRBV2 and TRBJ2-1; tentative D call: TRBD2 (5 bases). Trimming stripped 8 bases from V and 9 bases from J, with 20 bases between. CDR3 length equals 14 residues. Germline values: CDR1 SNHLY, CDR2 FYNNEI. The CDR3 coding sequence is TGTGCCAGCGCTACTAGTTTCGGGGTTAGTGAGCAGTTCTTC. This translates into CASATSFGVSEQFF.

The rearrangement uses TRBV5-1 and TRBJ2-1; 11 bases are a match to TRBD2. The V gene end was trimmed by 3 bases and the J gene end by 8 bases; junction bases not matched to a gene: 7. Germline V gives CDR1 SGHRS, CDR2 YFSETQ. This CDR3 has 15 residues. Here the CDR3 DNA reads TGCGCCAGCAGCTATAGCGGGAGGGCCTTGGATGAGCAGTTCTTC. Encoded protein: CASSYSGRALDEQFF. Together with reference TRBV5-1 and TRBJ2-1, the CDR3 gives the full variable domain: KAGVTQTPRYLIKTRGQQVTLSCSPISGHRSVSWYQQTPGQGLQFLFEYFSETQRNKGNFPGRFSGRQFSNSRSEMNVSTLELGDSALYLCASSYSGRALDEQFFGPGTRLTVL.

The chain carries TRBV7-9 and TRBJ1-2, with unresolved D. Germline V gene lookup returns CDR1 SEHNR and CDR2 FQNEAQ (reference sequence). The CDR3 runs 13 residues. Between the trimmed V and J ends, which lost 5 bases and 5 bases, there was a span of 12 bases. This chain's CDR3 is CASSPTAGYGYTF. CDR3 DNA sequence: TGTGCCAGCAGCCCGACCGCCGGGTATGGCTACACCTTC.

The CDR3 here is CASSVFRDAFDEQYF. As DNA, the CDR3 is TGTGCCAGCAGCGTGTTCCGGGATGCTTTTGACGAGCAGTACTTC. This chain joins TRBV9 and TRBJ2-7, with D perhaps matching TRBD2 (5 bases). Germline V gene lookup returns CDR1 SGDLS and CDR2 YYNGEE. This CDR3 comprises 15 residues. Trimming took 2 bases from V and 5 from J, leaving 17 bases between them. The full variable domain, rest sourced from reference TRBV9 and TRBJ2-7, is DSGVTQTPKHLITATGQRVTLRCSPRSGDLSVYWYQQSLDQGLQFLIQYYNGEERAKGNILERFSAQQFPDLHSELNLSSLELGDSALYFCASSVFRDAFDEQYFGPGTRLTVT.

This chain joins TRBV27 and TRBJ2-3; the D gene is possibly TRBD1 (6 bases). Trimming removed 6 bases at V and 2 bases at J, with 12 bases between. Germline V gives CDR1 MNHEY, CDR2 SMNVEV (reference sequence). CDR3 length equals 14 residues. DNA for the CDR3: TGTGCCAGCAGAATAGGGACATACACAGATACGCAGTATTTT. Its translation: CASRIGTYTDTQYF.

This clone was observed a single time. V is TRBV2 and J is TRBJ2-7; possibly TRBD2 for D (6 bases). Germline V lookup: CDR1 SNHLY, CDR2 FYNNEI. The V end lost 0 bases, the J end lost 2 bases, and 11 bases lay between the germline ends. CDR3 size: 15 residues. The CDR3 spells CASSEAPGGTYEQYF. The CDR3 DNA follows: TGTGCCAGCAGTGAAGCCCCTGGCGGGACCTACGAGCAGTACTTC.

The chain links TRBV27 to TRBJ1-3, with a weak D call TRBD1 (6 bases). Trimming took 5 bases from V and 2 from J, leaving 13 bases between them. This CDR3 has 15 residues. Germline V gene data show CDR1 as MNHEY and CDR2 as SMNVEV (reference sequence). Here the CDR3 DNA reads TGTGCCAGCAGTCCCAGGGGCTTGACTGGAAACACCATATATTTT. Protein product: CASSPRGLTGNTIYF.

J is TRBJ2-7 and V is TRBV7-2; D perhaps matches TRBD2 (5 bases). The CDR3 spans 15 residues. V dropped 0 bases and J dropped 6 bases, with 15 bases sitting between them. Germline V lookup: CDR1 SGHTA, CDR2 FQGNSA. CDR3 DNA sequence: TGTGCCAGCAGCTTAGCAGGTCAACGGGGTGGCGAGCAGTACTTC. This encodes CASSLAGQRGGEQYF.

This chain connects TRBV12-2 to TRBJ2-7; TRBD2, the table's D call, lacks a check against the DNA. TRBV12-2 is a listed pseudogene. The CDR3 contains 14 residues. CDR3 coding DNA: TGTGCAAGTCGCCAGAGCGGGACCGAGTACGAGCAGTACTTC. Translating it yields CASRQSGTEYEQYF.

V gene TRBV30 combines with J gene TRBJ1-1, with 11 positions matching TRBD1. CDR1 is GTSNPN and CDR2 is SVGIG in the germline V gene (reference sequence). V shed 0 bases, J shed 4 bases, and the junction held 4 bases outside the gene matches. This CDR3 region has 15 residues. CDR3 DNA sequence: TGTGCCTGGAGTGTACCCGGGACAGGGGGCACTGAAGCTTTCTTT. It translates to CAWSVPGTGGTEAFF.

The gene calls are TRBV7-2 and TRBJ1-1; D is unresolved. Looked up from germline, CDR1 is SGHTA and CDR2 is FQGNSA. The CDR3 runs to 15 residues. The ends were cut back, 2 bases at V and 0 bases at J, with 10 bases in the middle. This CDR3 reads CASSLQWRMNTEAFF. CDR3 sequence (DNA): TGTGCCAGCAGCTTACAGTGGCGGATGAACACTGAAGCTTTCTTT. The full variable domain, in which reference TRBV7-2 and TRBJ1-1 provide the parts outside the CDR3, is GAGVSQSPSNKVTEKGKDVELRCDPISGHTALYWYRQSLGQGLEFLIYFQGNSAPDKSGLPSDRFSAERTGGSVSTLTIQRTQQEDSAVYLCASSLQWRMNTEAFFGQGTRLTVV.

The chain uses TRBV18 and TRBJ2-5, with D possibly TRBD2 on 6 matching bases. The CDR3 is 16 amino acids. The V gene lost 4 bases and the J gene lost 1 base, with 16 bases spanning the gap. Germline V gene lookup returns CDR1 KGHSH and CDR2 LQKENI. The CDR3 bases are TGTGCCAGCTCACAATTTAGCGGACGCTCCCAAGAGACCCAGTACTTC. It translates to CASSQFSGRSQETQYF.

In DNA, the CDR3 is TGTGCCAGCACCTATGGACAGGGCGACGAGCAGTACTTC. Its protein is CASTYGQGDEQYF. This chain uses TRBV9 with TRBJ2-7, with 8 nucleotides matching TRBD1. Germline assignment: CDR1 SGDLS and CDR2 YYNGEE. V trimming: 6 bases; J trimming: 5 bases; junction bases outside the gene matches: 7. The CDR3 covers 13 residues.

The chain has TRBV11-3 and TRBJ2-3; tentative D call: TRBD1 (5 bases). V lost 5 bases and J 9 bases, leaving 18 bases between the germline ends. The length of the CDR3 is 14 residues. Per germline, CDR1 SGHNT and CDR2 YENEEA. The CDR3 bases are TGTGCCAGCAGCCAGGGTGGCTCCGGGCGGACGCAGTATTTT. The encoded protein is CASSQGGSGRTQYF. The full variable domain, rest sourced from reference TRBV11-3 and TRBJ2-3, is EAGVVQSPRYKIIEKKQPVAFWCNPISGHNTLYWYLQNLGQGPELLIRYENEEAVDDSQLPKDRFSAERLKGVDSTLKIQPAELGDSAVYLCASSQGGSGRTQYFGPGTRLTVL.

V and J are TRBV6-1 and TRBJ1-4; 9 bases align to TRBD1. Trimming took 1 base from V and 3 from J; bases not matched to a gene: 0. The CDR3 is 15 residues long. Per the germline V gene, CDR1 is MNHNS and CDR2 is SASEGT. The CDR3 region has the DNA TGTGCCAGCAGTGAAGGGACAGGGGCTAATGAAAAACTGTTTTTT. As protein: CASSEGTGANEKLFF.

The genes are TRBV13 and TRBJ2-5; D perhaps matches TRBD2 (5 bases). CDR1 PRHDT and CDR2 FYEKMQ come from the germline V gene (reference sequence). Trimming shortened V by 7 bases and J by 4 bases, and 16 bases separated the two germline ends. The CDR3 loop spans 14 amino acids. CDR3 in amino acids: CASTLRAGVETQYF. The CDR3 nucleotides are TGTGCCAGCACCCTTAGGGCCGGGGTAGAGACCCAGTACTTC.